This T cell receptor beta chain came from a study of blood T cells in healthy people across ages. Study-wide results and limits: TCR beta diversity tracked closely with naive T cell percentage.

With a J-beta primer mix and a sample-barcoded 5' primer, a second PCR ran about 7 to 12 cycles. Using its own MiXCR run on the 5' RACE reads, TCRdb lists one record per CDR3 protein. The sample lists about 780,000 distinct CDR3 sequences; roughly 25% were seen once. The CDR3 is 14 amino acids. The V end was cut by 5 bases, the J end by 7 bases, with 15 bases between. To note about this clonotype: Its antigen is not known.

The data were also submitted as part of a second study, on T cells of mothers and their children. As reported in that work: The overlap seen between related mothers and children slightly exceeded that of unrelated pairs, though not significantly.

Sequencing input: blood. The receptor was isolated from a boy between 5 and 17 years old in good health. V usage is TRBV12-3 or TRBV12-4 and J usage is TRBJ1-5; no clear D. The CDR3 loop reads CASSPRGLGQPQHF. As DNA, the CDR3 is TGTGCCAGCAGTCCCCGAGGGTTGGGACAGCCCCAGCATTTT.